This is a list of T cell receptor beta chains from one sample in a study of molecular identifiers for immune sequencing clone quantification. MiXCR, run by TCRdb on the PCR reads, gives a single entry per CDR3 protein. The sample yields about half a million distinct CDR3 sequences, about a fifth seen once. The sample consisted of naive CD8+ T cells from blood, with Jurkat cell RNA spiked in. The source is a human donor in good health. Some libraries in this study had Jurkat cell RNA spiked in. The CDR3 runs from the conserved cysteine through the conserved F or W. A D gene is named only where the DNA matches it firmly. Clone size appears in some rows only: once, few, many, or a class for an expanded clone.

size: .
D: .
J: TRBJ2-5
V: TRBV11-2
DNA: TGTGCCAGCAGCTTAGAAGGTAGCGGCCTTTGGGAGACCCAGTACTTC
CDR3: CASSLEGSGLWETQYF

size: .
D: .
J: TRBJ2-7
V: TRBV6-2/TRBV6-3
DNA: TGTGCCAGCAGACGGGGTCCGAACGAATACTACGAGCAGTACTTC
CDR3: CASRRGPNEYYEQYF

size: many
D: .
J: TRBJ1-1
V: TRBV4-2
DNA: TGTGCCAGCAGCCATGGGGATATGAACACTGAAGCTTTCTTT
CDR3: CASSHGDMNTEAFF

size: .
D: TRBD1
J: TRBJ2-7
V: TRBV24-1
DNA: TGTGCCACCAGTGATACCCGGACAGGGTACGAGCAGTACTTC
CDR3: CATSDTRTGYEQYF

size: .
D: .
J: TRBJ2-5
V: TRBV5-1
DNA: TGCGCCAGCAGCTCATTGGGGGGTGAGACCCGGTACTTC
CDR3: CASSSLGGETRYF

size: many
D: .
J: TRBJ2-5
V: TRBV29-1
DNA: TGCAGCGCATATAGCGGAAACCAAGAGACCCAGTACTTC
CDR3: CSAYSGNQETQYF

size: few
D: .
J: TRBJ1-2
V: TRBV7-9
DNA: TGTGCCAGCAGCCCAGGGGTTAACTATGGCTACACCTTC
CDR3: CASSPGVNYGYTF

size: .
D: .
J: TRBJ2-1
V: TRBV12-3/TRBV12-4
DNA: TGTGCCAGCAGTCGTCGGACAGAGAAAGATGAGCAGTTCTTC
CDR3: CASSRRTEKDEQFF

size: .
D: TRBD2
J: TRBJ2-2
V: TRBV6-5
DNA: TGTGCCAGCAGTTACTCGGGACTAGCGGGGGGGCTGGTCCCCACCGGGGAGCTGTTTTTT
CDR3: CASSYSGLAGGLVPTGELFF

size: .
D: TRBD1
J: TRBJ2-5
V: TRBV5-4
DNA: TGTGCCAGCAGCTTGCGGGGGACAGGCCAAGAGACCCAGTACTTC
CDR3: CASSLRGTGQETQYF

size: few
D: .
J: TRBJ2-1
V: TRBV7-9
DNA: TGTGCCAGCAGCTTAGTTGGGGGCACTGAGCAGTTCTTC
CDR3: CASSLVGGTEQFF

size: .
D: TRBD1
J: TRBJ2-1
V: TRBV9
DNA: TGTGCCAGCAGCGTCGACAGGGGTCCCTCCTACAATGAGCAGTTCTTC
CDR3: CASSVDRGPSYNEQFF

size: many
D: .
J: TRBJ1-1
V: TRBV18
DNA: TGTGCCAGCTTCCTTGTCGGGGAAACTGAAGCTTTCTTT
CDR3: CASFLVGETEAFF

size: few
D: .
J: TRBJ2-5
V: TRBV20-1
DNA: TGCAGTGCTAGAGTGGGGCAGGGGTACCAAGAGACCCAGTACTTC
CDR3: CSARVGQGYQETQYF

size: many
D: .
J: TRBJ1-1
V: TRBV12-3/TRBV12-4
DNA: TGTGCCAGCAGCCCATCCGAACCTTATATCAGGGGCACTGAAGCTTTCTTT
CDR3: CASSPSEPYIRGTEAFF

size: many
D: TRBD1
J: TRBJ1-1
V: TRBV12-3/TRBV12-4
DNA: TGTGCCAGCAGTTTCCGACAGGGGTACACTGAAGCTTTCTTT
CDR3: CASSFRQGYTEAFF

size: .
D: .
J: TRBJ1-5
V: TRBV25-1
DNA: TGTGCCAGCAGTGGCCGAGACCACCTCCGAGTCCCTATGATTCGTCAGCCCCAGCATTTT
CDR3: CASSGRDHLRVPMIRQPQHF

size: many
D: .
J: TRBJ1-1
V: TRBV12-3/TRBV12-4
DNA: TGTGCCAGCAGTTTTGTGGGGGTAGGGACTGAAGCTTTCTTT
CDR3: CASSFVGVGTEAFF

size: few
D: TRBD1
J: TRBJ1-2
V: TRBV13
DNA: TGTGCCAGCAGCCTACATGAAGGGCGCAACAGGGGTGATGGCTACACCTTC
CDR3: CASSLHEGRNRGDGYTF

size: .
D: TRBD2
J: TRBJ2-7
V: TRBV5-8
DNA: TGTGCCAGCAGCTTGGAGATAAGGACTAGCGGGGCGGCCGAGCAGTACTTC
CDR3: CASSLEIRTSGAAEQYF

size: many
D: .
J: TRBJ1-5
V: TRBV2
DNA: TGTGCCAGCAGTGAATATGGGGGCGATCAGCCCCAGCATTTT
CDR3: CASSEYGGDQPQHF

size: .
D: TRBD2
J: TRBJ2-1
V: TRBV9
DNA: TGTGCCAGCAGCGTAGCGACTAGCGGAAACAATGAGCAGTTCTTC
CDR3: CASSVATSGNNEQFF

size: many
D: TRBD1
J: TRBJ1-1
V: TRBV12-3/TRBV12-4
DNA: TGTGCCAGCAGCCCTGACAGGGAAGGAGGGAAAGCTTTCTTT
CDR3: CASSPDREGGKAFF

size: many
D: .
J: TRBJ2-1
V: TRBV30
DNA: TGTGCCGGAAGCACTAGCAGAAACTACAATGAGCAGTTCTTC
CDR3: CAGSTSRNYNEQFF

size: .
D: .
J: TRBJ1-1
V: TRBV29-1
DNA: TGCAGCGTTGACGAGACAGGCAACACTGAAGCTTTCTTT
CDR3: CSVDETGNTEAFF

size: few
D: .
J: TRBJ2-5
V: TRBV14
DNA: TGTGCCAGCAGCCAAAACAGGGTTCAAGAGACCCAGTACTTC
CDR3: CASSQNRVQETQYF

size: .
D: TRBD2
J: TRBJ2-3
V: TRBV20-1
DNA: TGCAGTGCTAGGGATCTAGCGGAGGCTCTGGATACGCAGTATTTT
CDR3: CSARDLAEALDTQYF

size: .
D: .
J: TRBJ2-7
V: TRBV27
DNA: TGTGCCAGCAGTTTAATTAGCGGCGCCTACGAGCAGTACTTC
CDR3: CASSLISGAYEQYF

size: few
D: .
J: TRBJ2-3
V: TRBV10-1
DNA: TGCGCCAGCAGTGAGTCAGCTACAGATACGCAGTATTTT
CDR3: CASSESATDTQYF

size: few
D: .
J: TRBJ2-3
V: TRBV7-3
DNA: TGTGCCAGCAGCCTCGGTGAGGAGGAGGAGGATACGCAGTATTTT
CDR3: CASSLGEEEEDTQYF

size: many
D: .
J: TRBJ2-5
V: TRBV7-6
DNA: TGTGCCAGCAGCTTATTACGACACCCCCAATGGGCCCAGTACTTC
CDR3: CASSLLRHPQWAQYF

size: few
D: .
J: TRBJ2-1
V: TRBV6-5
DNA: TGTGCCAGCAGTGACACAGGGAATGAGCAGTTCTTC
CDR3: CASSDTGNEQFF

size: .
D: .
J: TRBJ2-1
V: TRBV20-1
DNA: TGCAGTGTCGGGGGCAGGAGCTCCTACAATGAGCAGTTCTTC
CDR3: CSVGGRSSYNEQFF

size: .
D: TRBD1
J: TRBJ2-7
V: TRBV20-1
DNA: TGCAGTGCTAGGGGGACAGGGGGAAGATACGAGCAGTACTTC
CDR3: CSARGTGGRYEQYF

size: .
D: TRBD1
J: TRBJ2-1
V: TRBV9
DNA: TGTGCCAGCAGCCCCCTTGGGACAGGGGATTACAATGAGCAGTTCTTC
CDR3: CASSPLGTGDYNEQFF

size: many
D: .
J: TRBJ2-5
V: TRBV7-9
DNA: TGTGCCAGCAGCTCGTCGGGGGACCAAGAGACCCAGTACTTC
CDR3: CASSSSGDQETQYF

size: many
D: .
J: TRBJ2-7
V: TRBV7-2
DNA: TGTGCCAGCAGCCCGGCCCTCTCTCGCACGTACGAGCAGTACTTC
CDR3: CASSPALSRTYEQYF

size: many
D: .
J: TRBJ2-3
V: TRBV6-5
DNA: TGTGCCAGCAGTGTGCGACAGGCCTACACAGATACGCAGTATTTT
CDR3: CASSVRQAYTDTQYF

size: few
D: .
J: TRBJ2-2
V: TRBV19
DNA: TGTGCCATCTCTACGGCGGGCACCGGGGAGCTGTTTTTT
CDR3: CAISTAGTGELFF

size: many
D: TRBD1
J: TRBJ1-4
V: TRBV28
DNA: TGTGCCAGCAGTGCAGGACAGGCTTTAGCTTTT
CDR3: CASSAGQALAF

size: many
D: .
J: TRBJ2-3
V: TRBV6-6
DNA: TGTGCCAGCAGTTACTCGGTCGGAGGCACAGATACGCAGTATTTT
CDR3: CASSYSVGGTDTQYF

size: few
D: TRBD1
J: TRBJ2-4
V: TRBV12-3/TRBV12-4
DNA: TGTGCCAGCAGCACCCTGGACAGGGAGAAAAACATTCAGTACTTC
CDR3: CASSTLDREKNIQYF

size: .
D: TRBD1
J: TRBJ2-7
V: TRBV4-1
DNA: TGCGCCAGCAGCCTCACAGGGGGCGGATCATACGAGCAGTACTTC
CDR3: CASSLTGGGSYEQYF

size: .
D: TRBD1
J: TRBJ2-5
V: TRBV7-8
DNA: TGTGCCAGCAGCTTAGGGCCCCCCAGGGGGCCGGAGACCCAGTACTTC
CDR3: CASSLGPPRGPETQYF

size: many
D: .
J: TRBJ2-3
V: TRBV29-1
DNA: TGCAGCGTTGACTTGGCGGGGGCCACCCTGGGGCAGTATTTT
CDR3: CSVDLAGATLGQYF

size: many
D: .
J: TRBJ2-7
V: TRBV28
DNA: TGTGCCAGCATATCGGCCCGGTCACCCTACGAGCAGTACTTC
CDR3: CASISARSPYEQYF

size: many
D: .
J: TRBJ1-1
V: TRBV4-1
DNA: TGCGCCAGCAGCTTGGTGGCCCCGAGGGACACTGAAGCTTTCTTT
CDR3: CASSLVAPRDTEAFF

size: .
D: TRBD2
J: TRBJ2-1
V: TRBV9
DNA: TGTGCCAGCAGCCCACGGACTAGCGGGGATTCAAATGAGCAGTTCTTC
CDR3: CASSPRTSGDSNEQFF

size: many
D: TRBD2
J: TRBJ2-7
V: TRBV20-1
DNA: TGCAGTGCTAGAGGTGTAGCGGGAGGCTACGAGCAGTACTTC
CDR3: CSARGVAGGYEQYF

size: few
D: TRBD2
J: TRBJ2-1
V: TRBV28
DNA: TGTGCCAGCAGCCCAGCCCCGGGACTAGCGGGAAATGAGCAGTTCTTC
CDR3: CASSPAPGLAGNEQFF

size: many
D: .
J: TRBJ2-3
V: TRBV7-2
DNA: TGTGCCAGCAGCTACGACAGCACAGATACGCAGTATTTT
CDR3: CASSYDSTDTQYF

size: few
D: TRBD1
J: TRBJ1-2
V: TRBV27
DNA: TGTGCCAGCAGCCGAGATAATGACAGGGGGCGAACTGGCTACACCTTC
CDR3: CASSRDNDRGRTGYTF

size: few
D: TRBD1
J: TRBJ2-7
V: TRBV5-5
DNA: TGTGCCAGCAGGGAAGGGACAGGGGTCTCCTACGAGCAGTACTTC
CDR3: CASREGTGVSYEQYF

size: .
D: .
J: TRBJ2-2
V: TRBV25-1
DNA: TGTGCCAGCAGTGAATCGTGGTTGAACACCGGGGAGCTGTTTTTT
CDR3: CASSESWLNTGELFF

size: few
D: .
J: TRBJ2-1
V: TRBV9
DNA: TGTGCCAGCAGCGTGGACTACCACAACAATGAGCAGTTCTTC
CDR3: CASSVDYHNNEQFF